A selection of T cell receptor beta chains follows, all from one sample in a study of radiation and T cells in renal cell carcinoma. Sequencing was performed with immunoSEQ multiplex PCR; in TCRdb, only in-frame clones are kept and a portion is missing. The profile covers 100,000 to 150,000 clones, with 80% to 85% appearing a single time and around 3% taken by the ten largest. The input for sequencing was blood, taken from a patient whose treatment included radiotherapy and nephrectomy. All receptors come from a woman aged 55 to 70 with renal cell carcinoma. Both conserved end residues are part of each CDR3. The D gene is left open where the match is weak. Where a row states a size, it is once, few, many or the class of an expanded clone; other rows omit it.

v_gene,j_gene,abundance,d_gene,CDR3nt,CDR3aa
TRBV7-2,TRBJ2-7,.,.,TGTGCCAGCAGCCTATTCGGATACGAGCAGTACTTC,CASSLFGYEQYF
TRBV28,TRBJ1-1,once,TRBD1,TGTGCCAGCAGTCCTCCCCTAGACAGGGGAAAGGGGAGCACTGAAGCTTTCTTT,CASSPPLDRGKGSTEAFF
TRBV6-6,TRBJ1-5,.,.,TGTGCCAGCAGTTACGGGGCGCCCGTCAATCAGCCCCAGCATTTT,CASSYGAPVNQPQHF
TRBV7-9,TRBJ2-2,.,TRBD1,TGTGCCAGCAGCTTAGGCGGACAGGGGAACACCGGGGAGCTGTTTTTT,CASSLGGQGNTGELFF
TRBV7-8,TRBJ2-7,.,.,TGTGCCAGCAGCCCCTCAGCGTCTATACTCTACGAGCAGTACTTC,CASSPSASILYEQYF
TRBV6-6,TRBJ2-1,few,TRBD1,TGTGCCAGCAGCCCTACCGGGACAGTTATCTACAATGAGCAGTTCTTC,CASSPTGTVIYNEQFF
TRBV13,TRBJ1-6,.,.,TGTGCCAGCAGCTTAGGGGGCTCCTATAATTCACCCCTCCACTTT,CASSLGGSYNSPLHF
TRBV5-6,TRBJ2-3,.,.,TGTGCCAGCGCTATCCCCGGGACCCCGACTGGTACGCAGTATTTT,CASAIPGTPTGTQYF
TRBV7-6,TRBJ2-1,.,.,TGTGCCAGCAGCTTAGCGGTAAACGAGCAGTTCTTC,CASSLAVNEQFF
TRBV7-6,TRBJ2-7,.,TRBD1,TGTGCCAGCAGCTTCTCGGACAGGCTGGCCGGGGAGCAGTACTTC,CASSFSDRLAGEQYF
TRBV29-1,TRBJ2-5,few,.,TGCAGCGTTGACGAGACCCAGTACTTC,CSVDETQYF
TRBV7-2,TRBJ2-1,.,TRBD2,TGTGCCAGCAGCCTTATAGCGGGAGGGCCCTACAATGAGCAGTTCTTC,CASSLIAGGPYNEQFF
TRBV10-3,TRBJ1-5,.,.,TGTGCCATCAGTGATGGAGGGGTTGGCAATCAGCCCCAGCATTTT,CAISDGGVGNQPQHF
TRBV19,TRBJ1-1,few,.,TGTGCCAGTAGTCCCCAGAAGTACACTGAAGCTTTCTTT,CASSPQKYTEAFF
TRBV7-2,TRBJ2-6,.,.,TGTGCCAGCAGTAGGGGGAGTGGGGCCAACGTCCTGACTTTC,CASSRGSGANVLTF
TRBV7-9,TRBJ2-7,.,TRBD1,TGTGCCAGCAGTAGAGGGACAGGGGGTCTCGAGCAGTACTTC,CASSRGTGGLEQYF
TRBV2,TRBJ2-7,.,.,TGTGCCAGCAGCTTGTGGGGCGAGCAGTACTTC,CASSLWGEQYF
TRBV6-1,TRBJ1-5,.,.,TGTGCCAGCAGTGCATCAGCTTATAGCAATCAGCCCCAGCATTTT,CASSASAYSNQPQHF
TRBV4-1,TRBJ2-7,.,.,TGCGCCAGCAGCCAAGTAGGAGGAGGGGCCTACGAGCAGTACTTC,CASSQVGGGAYEQYF
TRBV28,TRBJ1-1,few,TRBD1,TGTGCCAACTCACTCGGACAGGGGACTGAAGCTTTCTTT,CANSLGQGTEAFF
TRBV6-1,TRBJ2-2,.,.,TGTGCCAGCAGTGGTAGACAGGCCCCGAACACCGGGGAGCTGTTTTTT,CASSGRQAPNTGELFF
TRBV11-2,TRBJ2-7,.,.,TGTGCCAGCAGCCCCTTTCCGACAGTGGGGTCCTACGAGCAGTACTTC,CASSPFPTVGSYEQYF
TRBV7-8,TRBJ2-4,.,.,TGTGCCAGCAGCTCCCAGCCGACAGGCTCCAAAAACATTCAGTACTTC,CASSSQPTGSKNIQYF
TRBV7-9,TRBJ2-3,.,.,TGTGCCAGCAGCCCCGGGGCGTTTGGTGGAAAAGATACGCAGTATTTT,CASSPGAFGGKDTQYF
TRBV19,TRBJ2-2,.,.,TGTGCCAGTAGTATGAGTCTAGGACCGAGGAACACCGGGGAGCTGTTTTTT,CASSMSLGPRNTGELFF
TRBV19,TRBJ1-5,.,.,TGTGCCAGTAGTAACCTTAATCAGCCCCAGCATTTT,CASSNLNQPQHF
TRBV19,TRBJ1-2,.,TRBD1,TGTGCCAGTAGTATTCCCGACAGGGTTAACTATGGCTACACCTTC,CASSIPDRVNYGYTF
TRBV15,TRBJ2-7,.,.,TGTGCCACCAGCAGAGATTTGGCAAAATACGAGCAGTACTTC,CATSRDLAKYEQYF
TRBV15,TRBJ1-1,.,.,TGTGCCACCAGCAGGTCGAAGAGTCTGAACACTGAAGCTTTCTTT,CATSRSKSLNTEAFF
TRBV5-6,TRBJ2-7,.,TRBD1,TGTGCCAGCAGACCGACAGGGGAATACGAGCAGTACTTC,CASRPTGEYEQYF
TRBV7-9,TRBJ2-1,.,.,TGTGCCAGCAGCTTAGCGGGCGGAGGGACCCATGAGCAGTTCTTC,CASSLAGGGTHEQFF
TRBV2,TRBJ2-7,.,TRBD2,TGTGCCAGCAGTGATAAGATGGAACTAGCGGTCGCCTACGAGCAGTACTTC,CASSDKMELAVAYEQYF
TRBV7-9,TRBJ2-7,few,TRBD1,TGTGCCAGCAGCTCCCGGGACAGGGACTACGAGCAGTACTTC,CASSSRDRDYEQYF
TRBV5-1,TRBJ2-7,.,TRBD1,TGCGCCAGCAGCTTAGGGACAGGGTATAACGAGCAGTACTTC,CASSLGTGYNEQYF
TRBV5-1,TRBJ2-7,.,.,TGCGCCAGCAGCCGGGACAATACCTACGAGCAGTACTTC,CASSRDNTYEQYF
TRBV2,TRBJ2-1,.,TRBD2,TGTGCCAGCAGAAGCGGGGGGGGTAACAATGAGCAGTTCTTC,CASRSGGGNNEQFF
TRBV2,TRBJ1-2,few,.,TGTGCCAGCAGCTACGGCGGGTCGAACTATGGCTACACCTTC,CASSYGGSNYGYTF
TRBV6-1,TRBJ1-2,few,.,TGTGCCAGCAGTGAAACTCAAGCTGGCTACACCTTC,CASSETQAGYTF
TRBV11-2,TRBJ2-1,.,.,TGTGCCAGCAGCTTAGTCGGGGTCCCAAGCTCCTACAATGAGCAGTTCTTC,CASSLVGVPSSYNEQFF
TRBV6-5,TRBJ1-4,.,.,TGTGCCAGCAGTTTCCGGGCCTCGACTATGACGGAAAAACTGTTTTTT,CASSFRASTMTEKLFF
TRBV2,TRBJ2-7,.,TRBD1,TGTGCCAGCAGTGCCGGACAGGGGCACTACGAGCAGTACTTC,CASSAGQGHYEQYF
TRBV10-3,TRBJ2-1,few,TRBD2,TGTGCCATCAGTGCTGTGGCGGGAGGAGGGAATGAGCAGTTCTTC,CAISAVAGGGNEQFF
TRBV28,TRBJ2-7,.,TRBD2,TGTGCCAGCAGTCCTAGCGGGAGTTCCTACGAGCAGTACTTC,CASSPSGSSYEQYF
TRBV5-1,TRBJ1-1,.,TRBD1,TGCGCCAGCAGCTTGGCCCCTACAGGGGTAGCTGAAGCTTTCTTT,CASSLAPTGVAEAFF
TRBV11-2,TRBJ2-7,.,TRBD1,TGTGCCAGCAGCTTCCGACAGGGCTCATACTACGAGCAGTACTTC,CASSFRQGSYYEQYF
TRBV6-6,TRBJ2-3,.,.,TGTGCCAGCAGTTACCAGGGAGATACGCAGTATTTT,CASSYQGDTQYF
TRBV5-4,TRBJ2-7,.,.,TGTGCCAGCAGCTTGGCGGGTAACAACTACGAGCAGTACTTC,CASSLAGNNYEQYF
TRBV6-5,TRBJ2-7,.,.,TGTGCCAGCAGTTACTGGTACCGGGACACCGCGTACGAGCAGTACTTC,CASSYWYRDTAYEQYF
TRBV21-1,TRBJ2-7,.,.,TGTGCCAGCAGCGGTACAGCTACCTACGAGCAGTACTTC,CASSGTATYEQYF